This record covers a single T cell receptor beta chain. Its antigen is not known. CDR1 is SEHNR, CDR2 FQNEAQ, per germline (reference sequence). The CDR3 runs to 16 residues. V was trimmed by 5 bases and J by 0 bases, leaving 11 bases between them. This entry belongs to a study of PD-1 blockade in mismatch repair-deficient tumors. Study-wide context: Enrolled about 2013-2017, patients had progressing, pretreated mismatch repair-deficient cancers of about a dozen types.

Data came from immunoSEQ multiplex PCR; TCRdb stores just in-frame clones and leaves some out. The sample contains about 130,000 clones, 88% of which appear only once. Notes on the study in general: Rapid post-treatment expansion, then contraction, generally preceding radiologic response, marked tumor-resident clones.

Mismatch repair deficiency was confirmed in all patients, by PCR or immunohistochemistry. The TCR-sequenced patients were a few responders to pembrolizumab. The material sequenced was peripheral blood, taken roughly 67 weeks after starting pembrolizumab. This chain connects TRBV7-9 to TRBJ2-6; D is possibly TRBD2 (6 bases). The clonotype was recovered from an adult with mismatch repair-deficient cancer. CDR3 sequence: CASSGGKFSGANVLTF. DNA for the CDR3: TGTGCCAGCAGCGGAGGGAAATTCTCTGGGGCCAACGTCCTGACTTTC.